A single sample gave rise to the 30 T cell receptor beta chains below, sequenced in a study of cytomegalovirus exposure and HLA in healthy donors. Repertoires were generated with immunoSEQ multiplex PCR, while TCRdb's copy carries only in-frame clones and drops some. Here the sample spans fewer than 100,000 clones, roughly 90% being singletons. Sample: PBMCs. The receptors here all came from a man under 40 in good health and CMV-seronegative.

V gene TRBV7-9 combines with J gene TRBJ2-3, with D possibly matching TRBD2 (5 bases). This CDR3 is 17 amino acids long. V was clipped by 2 bases and J by 1 base, with 16 bases between them. In germline, CDR1 is SEHNR, CDR2 FQNEAQ (reference sequence). The CDR3 DNA reads as TGTGCCAGCAGCTTATTAAGCGGCTTGCCCGGCACAGATACGCAGTATTTT. The encoded protein is CASSLLSGLPGTDTQYF.

The V gene is TRBV4-1, the J gene TRBJ2-3; TRBD1 is a possible D gene (6 bases). Trimming stripped 4 bases from V and 2 bases from J, with 22 bases between. The CDR3 runs to 18 residues. Germline V gene sequence: CDR1 MGHRA, CDR2 YSYEKL. CDR3 sequence: CASSRRKPAGALTDTQYF. As DNA, the CDR3 is TGCGCCAGCAGCCGCCGTAAGCCGGCAGGGGCGCTCACAGATACGCAGTATTTT.

DNA for the CDR3: TGTGCCAGCAGCTTTCTAGCGGGGAGCACAGATACGCAGTATTTT. Its translation: CASSFLAGSTDTQYF. J is TRBJ2-3 and V is TRBV5-4; 9 nucleotides agree with TRBD2. Germline values: CDR1 SGHNT, CDR2 YYREEE (reference sequence). This CDR3 spans 15 amino acids. Germline trimming cut 2 bases from V and 0 bases from J; bases unmatched to any gene: 1.

The chain couples TRBV27 to TRBJ2-3; the match to TRBD2 covers 16 bases. The V segment lost 5 bases and the J segment 6 bases; nucleotides outside the gene matches: 11. The germline V gene has CDR1 MNHEY and CDR2 SMNVEV (reference sequence). CDR3 size: 18 residues. CDR3: CASSPGTSGGARWDTQYF. CDR3 coding DNA: TGTGCCAGCAGTCCAGGGACTAGCGGGGGGGCTCGGTGGGATACGCAGTATTTT.

The chain uses TRBV11-3 and TRBJ2-7; 7 bases match TRBD1. There are 15 residues in the CDR3. The V gene end was trimmed by 0 bases and the J gene end by 3 bases; junction bases not matched to a gene: 5. In germline, CDR1 is SGHNT, CDR2 YENEEA. CDR3 residues: CASSLEPTGVYEQYF. In nucleotides, the CDR3 is TGTGCCAGCAGCTTAGAACCCACAGGGGTCTACGAGCAGTACTTC.

The chain combines TRBV7-6 with TRBJ1-2; a weak D match, TRBD1 (5 bases). Per germline, CDR1 SGHVS and CDR2 FNYEAQ. This CDR3 is 13 amino acids long. Trimming pared 5 bases from V and 3 bases from J, leaving 10 bases between. The CDR3 reads CASSLTDYYGYTF. The CDR3 DNA follows: TGTGCCAGCAGCCTGACAGACTACTATGGCTACACCTTC.

The genes are TRBV7-6 and TRBJ2-7; 9 positions agree with TRBD1. The CDR3 is made up of 15 amino acids. V gave up 5 bases and J gave up 3 bases; unmatched junction bases: 8. In germline, CDR1 is SGHVS, CDR2 FNYEAQ. CDR3 region: CASSQQVGQGYEQYF. In DNA form, the CDR3 reads TGTGCCAGCAGCCAGCAGGTGGGACAGGGCTACGAGCAGTACTTC. Together with reference TRBV7-6 and TRBJ2-7, the CDR3 gives the full variable domain: GAGVSQSPRYKVTKRGQDVALRCDPISGHVSLYWYRQALGQGPEFLTYFNYEAQQDKSGLPNDRFSAERPEGSISTLTIQRTEQRDSAMYRCASSQQVGQGYEQYFGPGTRLTVT.

This chain joins TRBV10-1 and TRBJ1-1, with 8 bases that match TRBD1. CDR3 length: 16 amino acids. Germline V gives CDR1 WNHNN, CDR2 SYGVQD (reference sequence). J lost 1 base, V lost 0 bases, and 4 bases had no gene match. CDR3 nucleotide sequence: TGCGCCAGCAGTGAGTCGATAACAGGGGGGAACACTGAAGCTTTCTTT. Translation gives CASSESITGGNTEAFF.

The rearrangement joins TRBV6-1 to TRBJ2-5; D is possibly TRBD2 (6 bases). V was trimmed by 1 base and J by 5 bases, leaving 17 bases between them. The germline V gene has CDR1 MNHNS and CDR2 SASEGT. The CDR3 sequence is 16 residues long. DNA of the CDR3: TGTGCCAGCAGTGAAGTGCAAGGGACTTCTCTGGAGACCCAGTACTTC. This gives the protein CASSEVQGTSLETQYF.

This clone came up once. J is TRBJ2-1 and V is TRBV14; possibly TRBD2 for D (6 bases). This CDR3 region has 16 residues. CDR1 is SGHDN, CDR2 FVKESK, per germline. Trimming took off 5 bases at V and 5 bases at J, with 19 bases between the two ends. CDR3 nucleotide sequence: TGTGCCAGCAGCAAGCGATACGGAGGGTCCAACAATGAGCAGTTCTTC. This codes for CASSKRYGGSNNEQFF.

This chain connects TRBV11-1 to TRBJ2-7, with D perhaps TRBD1 (6 bases). The germline V and J ends were trimmed by 4 bases and 0 bases, with 7 bases remaining between them. CDR1 and CDR2 from the germline V gene are SGHAT and FQDESV (reference sequence). CDR3 length: 13 amino acids. DNA for the CDR3: TGTGCCAGCAGCTCGGGACACTCCTACGAGCAGTACTTC. Its protein product is CASSSGHSYEQYF.

This clone has more than one count but fewer than ten. The chain carries TRBV27 and TRBJ1-6; tentatively, D is TRBD1 (6 bases). CDR3 size: 13 residues. V lost 11 bases and J lost 3, with 11 bases in between. CDR1 and CDR2 (germline): MNHEY, SMNVEV (reference sequence). Written as DNA, the CDR3 is TGTGCCTCGACAGGTGACTATAATTCACCCCTCCACTTT. Protein sequence: CASTGDYNSPLHF.

This sequence joins TRBV7-2 and TRBJ1-1; TRBD1 matches 8 bases. The germline gives CDR1 SGHTA, CDR2 FQGNSA. The V and J ends lost 2 bases and 3 bases, in that order; junction bases with no gene match: 8. This CDR3 spans 16 amino acids. CDR3 in amino acids: CASSLWPGGMDTEAFF. For the CDR3, the DNA is TGTGCCAGCAGCTTATGGCCAGGGGGCATGGACACTGAAGCTTTCTTT.

A single count supports this clone. The chain recombines TRBV28 with TRBJ2-3; 9 bases align to TRBD1. J gave up 6 bases and V 6 bases, and 10 bases lay outside the gene matches. This CDR3 contains 15 residues. Germline CDR1 is MDHEN and CDR2 is SYDVKM. CDR3 sequence reads: CASRSSGTGSDTQYF. In DNA form, the CDR3 reads TGTGCCAGCAGATCGAGCGGGACAGGGTCGGATACGCAGTATTTT.

The chain joins TRBV29-1 to TRBJ1-2, with TRBD1 matching 7 bases. The V gene end was trimmed by 1 base and the J gene end by 7 bases; junction bases not matched to a gene: 6. This CDR3 is built from 13 residues. In germline, CDR1 is SQVTM, CDR2 ANQGSEA. The CDR3 sequence: CSVEGGQSGGYTF. The CDR3 DNA sequence: TGCAGCGTTGAAGGGGGACAGTCCGGTGGCTACACCTTC. Complete variable domain (other parts from reference TRBV29-1 and TRBJ1-2): SAVISQKPSRDICQRGTSLTIQCQVDSQVTMMFWYRQQPGQSLTLIATANQGSEATYESGFVIDKFPISRPNLTFSTLTVSNMSPEDSSIYLCSVEGGQSGGYTFGSGTRLTVV.

CDR3 DNA sequence: TGTGCCAGTAGCACAGGGATCATCCAGTACTTC. Translation gives CASSTGIIQYF. This sequence joins TRBV19 and TRBJ2-4; possibly TRBD1 for D (6 bases). Trimming cost V 6 bases and J 13 bases, with 13 bases left between them. The CDR3 sequence is 11 residues long. Germline V gene lookup returns CDR1 LNHDA and CDR2 SQIVND (reference sequence). Full variable domain (remainder filled in from reference TRBV19 and TRBJ2-4): DGGITQSPKYLFRKEGQNVTLSCEQNLNHDAMYWYRQDPGQGLRLIYYSQIVNDFQKGDIAEGYSVSREKKESFPLTVTSAQKNPTAFYLCASSTGIIQYFGAGTRLSVL.

The V and J genes are TRBV28 and TRBJ2-7; D perhaps matches TRBD2 (5 bases). This CDR3 region has 15 residues. CDR1 is MDHEN, CDR2 SYDVKM, per germline. V gave up 3 bases and J gave up 2 bases, with 14 bases separating them. CDR3 in amino acids: CASSLRIPGAYEQYF. The CDR3 DNA reads TGTGCCAGCAGTTTGCGCATCCCCGGGGCCTACGAGCAGTACTTC.

The chain couples TRBV5-6 to TRBJ2-5, with 7 bases fitting TRBD1. V was clipped by 4 bases and J by 2 bases; unmatched bases: 11. CDR1 and CDR2 from the germline V gene are SGHDT and YYEEEE. This CDR3 is 16 amino acids long. CDR3 nucleotides: TGTGCCAGCAGCGTACGGACAGGAGCGAGTCAAGAGACCCAGTACTTC. Translated, it gives CASSVRTGASQETQYF. Full variable domain (outside the CDR3, taken from reference TRBV5-6 and TRBJ2-5): DAGVTQSPTHLIKTRGQQVTLRCSPKSGHDTVSWYQQALGQGPQFIFQYYEEEERQRGNFPDRFSGHQFPNYSSELNVNALLLGDSALYLCASSVRTGASQETQYFGPGTRLLVL.

The sample holds one count of this clone. The rearrangement joins TRBV2 to TRBJ2-3; a weak D match, TRBD1 (8 bases). CDR1 and CDR2 (germline): SNHLY, FYNNEI. Trimming removed 4 bases at V and 0 bases at J, with 11 bases between. The CDR3 is 15 residues long. The CDR3 sequence: CASSAQGGSTDTQYF. CDR3 DNA sequence: TGTGCCAGCAGTGCACAGGGGGGGAGCACAGATACGCAGTATTTT.

J is TRBJ2-5 and V is TRBV7-8; weak D call: TRBD2 (6 bases). There are 16 residues in the CDR3. V shed 1 base and J shed 3 bases, with 15 bases lying between them. CDR1 and CDR2 from the germline V gene are SGHVS and FQNEAQ. The CDR3 region has the DNA TGTGCCAGCAGCTTAGTGCGCGGGGTAAGGGAAGAGACCCAGTACTTC. This encodes CASSLVRGVREETQYF.

The V gene is TRBV7-6, the J gene TRBJ2-7; 7 nucleotides match TRBD1. The CDR3 runs to 13 residues. The ends lost 5 bases at V and 2 bases at J; junction bases unmatched: 3. Germline CDR1 SGHVS, CDR2 FNYEAQ. DNA of the CDR3: TGTGCCAGCAGCGAGGGACAGACCTACGAGCAGTACTTC. Its protein product is CASSEGQTYEQYF.

The rearrangement uses TRBV4-1 and TRBJ2-5, with 7 bases matching TRBD1. The CDR3 loop spans 15 amino acids. The J segment lost 3 bases and the V segment lost 3 bases, leaving 7 bases of the junction unmatched. From germline, CDR1 is MGHRA and CDR2 YSYEKL. DNA for the CDR3: TGCGCCAGCAGCCAGAAAAGACAGGGAAAAGAGACCCAGTACTTC. This translates into CASSQKRQGKETQYF.

The chain uses TRBV30 and TRBJ2-3; D is perhaps TRBD1 (5 bases). V was cut by 7 bases and J by 3 bases, with 11 bases left in between. CDR1 and CDR2 from the germline V gene are GTSNPN and SVGIG (reference sequence). The CDR3 is 12 amino acids. The chain's CDR3 is CASGLGTDTQYF. In nucleotides, the CDR3 is TGTGCCTCAGGGTTAGGTACAGATACGCAGTATTTT.

This chain links TRBV30 with TRBJ1-4; D ambiguous. CDR3 length: 11 amino acids. V was pared by 1 base and J by 10 bases, with 7 bases between. Germline V gene lookup returns CDR1 GTSNPN and CDR2 SVGIG (reference sequence). DNA for the CDR3: TGTGCCTGGAGTGCTGGCGGAAAACTGTTTTTT. It translates to CAWSAGGKLFF. The complete variable domain, with remaining parts taken from reference TRBV30 and TRBJ1-4, reads SQTIHQWPATLVQPVGSPLSLECTVEGTSNPNLYWYRQAAGRGLQLLFYSVGIGQISSEVPQNLSASRPQDRQFILSSKKLLLSDSGFYLCAWSAGGKLFFGSGTQLSVL.

The chain carries TRBV9 and TRBJ1-1; TRBD1 matches 10 bases. The CDR3 consists of 17 residues. V dropped 3 bases and J dropped 4; count of bases not matched to a gene: 12. CDR1 SGDLS and CDR2 YYNGEE come from the germline V gene. The DNA of the CDR3 is TGTGCCAGCAGCGCCCACCAATTGAGGACAGGGGGCACTGAAGCTTTCTTT. Translated, it gives CASSAHQLRTGGTEAFF.

This chain connects TRBV6-1 to TRBJ2-7, with TRBD1 as a possible D gene (6 bases). The V end lost 5 bases, the J end lost 1 base, and 12 bases lay between the germline ends. The CDR3 length is 14 residues. Germline CDR1 MNHNS, CDR2 SASEGT. The CDR3 sequence: CASSWQGMSYEQYF. CDR3 DNA: TGTGCCAGCAGTTGGCAGGGGATGTCCTACGAGCAGTACTTC.

The chain carries TRBV2 and TRBJ2-7; TRBD2 matches at 7 bases. This CDR3 has 14 amino acids. Germline CDR1 and CDR2: SNHLY and FYNNEI. V gave up 8 bases and J gave up 2 bases; unmatched junction bases: 9. The CDR3 coding sequence is TGTGCCAGCCAGGAGGGGAGGGGAGCCTACGAGCAGTACTTC. Translated: CASQEGRGAYEQYF.

This rearrangement joins TRBV19 to TRBJ1-5, with 9 bases lining up with TRBD1. The V gene end was trimmed by 5 bases and the J gene end by 2 bases; junction bases not matched to a gene: 4. Looked up from germline, CDR1 is LNHDA and CDR2 is SQIVND (reference sequence). This CDR3 is 15 amino acids long. The CDR3 sequence is CASSLDRGGNQPQHF. The CDR3 DNA reads as TGTGCCAGTAGTCTTGACAGGGGGGGCAATCAGCCCCAGCATTTT.

This clone came up a few times. V and J are TRBV19 and TRBJ2-3, with TRBD2 matching over 13 bases. The CDR3 runs to 14 residues. Germline CDR1 is LNHDA and CDR2 is SQIVND (reference sequence). V dropped 5 bases and J dropped 4; count of bases not matched to a gene: 0. This CDR3 reads CASSGLAGADTQYF. DNA of the CDR3: TGTGCCAGTAGTGGACTAGCGGGAGCAGATACGCAGTATTTT.

V gene TRBV5-1 combines with J gene TRBJ1-2; D unclear. The germline V gene has CDR1 SGHRS and CDR2 YFSETQ. Trimming removed 1 base from V and 0 bases from J, with 7 bases in between. CDR3 size: 14 residues. The CDR3 DNA reads as TGCGCCAGCAGCTTGTTGGCCTCTAACTATGGCTACACCTTC. It codes for CASSLLASNYGYTF.